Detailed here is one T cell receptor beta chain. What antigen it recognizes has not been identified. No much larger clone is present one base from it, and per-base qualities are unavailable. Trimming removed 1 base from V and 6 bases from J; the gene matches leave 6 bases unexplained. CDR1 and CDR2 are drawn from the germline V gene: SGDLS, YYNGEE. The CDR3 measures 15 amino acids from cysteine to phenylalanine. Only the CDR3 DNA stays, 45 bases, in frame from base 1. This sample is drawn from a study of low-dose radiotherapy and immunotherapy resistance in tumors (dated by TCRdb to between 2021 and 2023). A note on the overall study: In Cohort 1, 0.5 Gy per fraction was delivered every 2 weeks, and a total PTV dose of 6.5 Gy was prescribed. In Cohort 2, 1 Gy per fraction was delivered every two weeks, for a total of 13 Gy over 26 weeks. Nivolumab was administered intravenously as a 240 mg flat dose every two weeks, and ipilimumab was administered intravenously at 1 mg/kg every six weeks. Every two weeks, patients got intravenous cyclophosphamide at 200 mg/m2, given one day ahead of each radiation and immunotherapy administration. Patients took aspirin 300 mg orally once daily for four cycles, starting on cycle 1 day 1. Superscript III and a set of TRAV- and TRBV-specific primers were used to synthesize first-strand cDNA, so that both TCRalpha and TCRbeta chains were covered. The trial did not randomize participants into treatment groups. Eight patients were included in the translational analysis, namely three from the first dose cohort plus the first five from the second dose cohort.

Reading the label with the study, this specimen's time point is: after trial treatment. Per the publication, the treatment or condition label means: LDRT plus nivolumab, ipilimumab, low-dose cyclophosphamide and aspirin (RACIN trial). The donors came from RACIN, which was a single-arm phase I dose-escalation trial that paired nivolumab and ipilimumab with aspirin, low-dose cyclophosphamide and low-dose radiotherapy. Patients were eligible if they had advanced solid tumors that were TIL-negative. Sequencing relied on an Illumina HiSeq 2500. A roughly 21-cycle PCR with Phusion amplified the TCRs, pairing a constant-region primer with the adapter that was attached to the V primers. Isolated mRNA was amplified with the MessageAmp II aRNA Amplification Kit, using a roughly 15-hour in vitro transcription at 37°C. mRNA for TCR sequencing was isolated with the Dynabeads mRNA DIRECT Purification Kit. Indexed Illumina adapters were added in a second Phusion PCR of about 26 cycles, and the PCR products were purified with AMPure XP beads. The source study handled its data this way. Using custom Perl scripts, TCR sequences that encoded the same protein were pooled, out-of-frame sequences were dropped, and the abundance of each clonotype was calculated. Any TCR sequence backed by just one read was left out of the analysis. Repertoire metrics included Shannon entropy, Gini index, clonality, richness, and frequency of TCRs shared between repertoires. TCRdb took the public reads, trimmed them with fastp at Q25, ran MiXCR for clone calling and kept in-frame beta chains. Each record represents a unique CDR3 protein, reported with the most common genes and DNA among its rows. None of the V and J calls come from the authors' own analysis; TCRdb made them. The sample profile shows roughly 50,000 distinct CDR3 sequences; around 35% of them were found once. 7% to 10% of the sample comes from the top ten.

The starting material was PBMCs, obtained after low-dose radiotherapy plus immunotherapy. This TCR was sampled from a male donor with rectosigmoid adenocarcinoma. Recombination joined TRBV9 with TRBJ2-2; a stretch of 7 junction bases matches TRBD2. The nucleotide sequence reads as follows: TGTGCCAGCAGCGTAAGAGCGGGGTTCCCCGGGGAGCTGTTTTTT. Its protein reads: CASSVRAGFPGELFF.